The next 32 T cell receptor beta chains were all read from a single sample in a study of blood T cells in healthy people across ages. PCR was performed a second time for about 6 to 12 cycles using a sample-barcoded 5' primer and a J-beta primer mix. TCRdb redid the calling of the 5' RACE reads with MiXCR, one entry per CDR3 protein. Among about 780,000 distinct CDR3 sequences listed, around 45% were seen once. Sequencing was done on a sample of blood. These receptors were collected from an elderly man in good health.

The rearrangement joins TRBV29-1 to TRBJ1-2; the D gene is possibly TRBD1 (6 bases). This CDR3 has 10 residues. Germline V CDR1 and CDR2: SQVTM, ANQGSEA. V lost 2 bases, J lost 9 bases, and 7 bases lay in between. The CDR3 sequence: CSVEQGSYTF. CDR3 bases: TGCAGCGTTGAACAGGGGAGCTACACCTTC.

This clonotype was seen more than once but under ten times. CDR3 DNA: TGTGCCAGCAGCTTAGTCTCCGGGGAATTCTACGAGCAGTACTTC. Its translation is CASSLVSGEFYEQYF. J is TRBJ2-7 and V is TRBV11-2; possibly TRBD2 for D (5 bases). CDR1 and CDR2 from the germline V gene are SGHAT and FQNNGV. The germline V and J ends were trimmed by 1 base and 3 bases, with 13 bases remaining between them. This CDR3 region has 15 residues.

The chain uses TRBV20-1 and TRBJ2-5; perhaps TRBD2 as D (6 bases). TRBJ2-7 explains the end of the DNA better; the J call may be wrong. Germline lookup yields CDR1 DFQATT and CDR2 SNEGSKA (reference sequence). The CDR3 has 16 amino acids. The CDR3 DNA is TGCAGTGCTAGAGATATTCGACTAGGTACGGCGGGCGAGCAGTACTTC. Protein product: CSARDIRLGTAGEQYF.

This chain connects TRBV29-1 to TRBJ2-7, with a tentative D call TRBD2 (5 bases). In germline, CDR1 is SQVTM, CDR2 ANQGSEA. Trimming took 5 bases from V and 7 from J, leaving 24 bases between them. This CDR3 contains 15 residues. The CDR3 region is CSVPQAVLSYNEQYF. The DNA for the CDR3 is TGCAGCGTTCCTCAAGCGGTCCTCTCCTACAATGAGCAGTACTTC.

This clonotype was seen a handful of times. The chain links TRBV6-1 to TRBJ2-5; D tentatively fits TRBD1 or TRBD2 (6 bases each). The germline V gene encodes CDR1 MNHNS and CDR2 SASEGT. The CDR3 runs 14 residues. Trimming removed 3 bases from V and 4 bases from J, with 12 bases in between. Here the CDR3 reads CASSEGGGTETQYF. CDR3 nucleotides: TGTGCCAGCAGTGAGGGGGGCGGGACAGAGACCCAGTACTTC.

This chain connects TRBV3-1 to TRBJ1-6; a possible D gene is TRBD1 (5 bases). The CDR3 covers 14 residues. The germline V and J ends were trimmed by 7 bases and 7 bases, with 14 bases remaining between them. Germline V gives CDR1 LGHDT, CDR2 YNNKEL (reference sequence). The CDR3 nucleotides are TGTGCCAGCACCACGGGGGGGGACAATTCACCCCTCCACTTT. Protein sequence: CASTTGGDNSPLHF.

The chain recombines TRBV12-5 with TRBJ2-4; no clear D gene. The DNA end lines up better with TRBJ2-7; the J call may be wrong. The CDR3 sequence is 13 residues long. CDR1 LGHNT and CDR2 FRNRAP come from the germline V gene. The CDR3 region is CASGLYCHYEQYF. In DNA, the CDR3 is TGTGCTAGTGGTTTGTATTGCCACTACGAGCAGTACTTC.

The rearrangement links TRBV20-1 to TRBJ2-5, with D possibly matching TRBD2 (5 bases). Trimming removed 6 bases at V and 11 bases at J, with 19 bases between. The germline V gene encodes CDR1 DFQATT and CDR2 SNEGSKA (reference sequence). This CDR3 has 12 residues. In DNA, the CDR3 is TGCAGTGCCGGGGAGTTGGGCAATGAGCAGTACTTC. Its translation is CSAGELGNEQYF.

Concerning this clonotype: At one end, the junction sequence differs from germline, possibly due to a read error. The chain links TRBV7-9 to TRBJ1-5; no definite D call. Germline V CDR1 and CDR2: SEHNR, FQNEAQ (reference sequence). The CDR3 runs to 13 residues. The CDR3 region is CAGSVGWNQPQHF. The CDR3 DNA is TGTGCCGGCAGCGTTGGGTGGAATCAGCCCCAGCATTTT.

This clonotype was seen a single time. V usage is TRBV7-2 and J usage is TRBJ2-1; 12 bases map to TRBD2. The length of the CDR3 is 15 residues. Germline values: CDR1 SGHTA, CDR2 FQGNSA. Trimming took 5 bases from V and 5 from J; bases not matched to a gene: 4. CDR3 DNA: TGTGCCAGCAGCCGGACTAGCGGGAACAACAATGAGCAGTTCTTC. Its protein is CASSRTSGNNNEQFF.

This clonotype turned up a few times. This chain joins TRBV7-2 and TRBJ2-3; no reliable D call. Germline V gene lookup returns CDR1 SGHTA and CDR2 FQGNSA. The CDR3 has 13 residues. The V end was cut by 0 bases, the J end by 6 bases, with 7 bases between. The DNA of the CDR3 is TGTGCCAGCAGCTTAGCTTGGGCCGATACGCAGTATTTT. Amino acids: CASSLAWADTQYF.

The CDR3 DNA reads TGTGCCACCAGCAGAGTTGGCAGATCCTACGAGCAGTACTTC. This translates into CATSRVGRSYEQYF. The gene calls are TRBV15 and TRBJ2-7; D is unclear. The CDR3 is 14 residues long. V was trimmed by 1 base and J by 1 base, leaving 8 bases between them. The germline CDR1 and CDR2 sequences are LNHNV and YYDKDF (reference sequence).

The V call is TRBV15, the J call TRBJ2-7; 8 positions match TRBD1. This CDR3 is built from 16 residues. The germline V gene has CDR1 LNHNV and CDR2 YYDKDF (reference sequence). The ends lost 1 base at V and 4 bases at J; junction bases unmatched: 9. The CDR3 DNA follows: TGTGCCACCAGCAGAGCTGGACAGGGAGATTTGTACGAGCAGTACTTC. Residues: CATSRAGQGDLYEQYF.

In DNA, the CDR3 is TGTGCCAGCAGTTTCTGGCAGAGCTCCTACGAGCAGTACTTC. Translating gives CASSFWQSSYEQYF. The chain carries TRBV28 and TRBJ2-7; D is unresolved. Germline CDR1 is MDHEN and CDR2 is SYDVKM. Trimming stripped 3 bases from V and 0 bases from J, with 9 bases between. This CDR3 spans 14 amino acids.

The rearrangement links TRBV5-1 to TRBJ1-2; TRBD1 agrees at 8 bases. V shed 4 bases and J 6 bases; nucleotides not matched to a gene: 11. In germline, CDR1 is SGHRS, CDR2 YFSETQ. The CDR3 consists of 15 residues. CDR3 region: CASSGGSQGADGYTF. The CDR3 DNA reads TGCGCCAGCAGCGGCGGTTCTCAGGGGGCGGATGGCTACACCTTC.

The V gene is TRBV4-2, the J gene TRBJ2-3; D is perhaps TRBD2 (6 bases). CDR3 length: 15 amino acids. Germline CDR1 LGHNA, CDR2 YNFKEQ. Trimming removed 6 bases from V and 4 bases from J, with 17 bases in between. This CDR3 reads CASSFSLAPPDTQYF. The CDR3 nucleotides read TGTGCCAGCAGTTTCTCCCTAGCGCCCCCAGATACGCAGTATTTT.

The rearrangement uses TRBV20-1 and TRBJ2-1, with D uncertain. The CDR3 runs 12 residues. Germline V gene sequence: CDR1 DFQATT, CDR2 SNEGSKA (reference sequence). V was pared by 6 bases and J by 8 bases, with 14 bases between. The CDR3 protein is CSAPDIGDEQFF. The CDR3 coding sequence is TGCAGTGCCCCAGATATAGGCGATGAGCAGTTCTTC.

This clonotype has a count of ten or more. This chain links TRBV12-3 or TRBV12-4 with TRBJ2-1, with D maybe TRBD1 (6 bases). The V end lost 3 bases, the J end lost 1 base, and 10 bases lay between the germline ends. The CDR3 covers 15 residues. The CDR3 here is CASSFADRSYNEQFF. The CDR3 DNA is TGTGCCAGCAGTTTCGCAGACAGGTCCTACAATGAGCAGTTCTTC.

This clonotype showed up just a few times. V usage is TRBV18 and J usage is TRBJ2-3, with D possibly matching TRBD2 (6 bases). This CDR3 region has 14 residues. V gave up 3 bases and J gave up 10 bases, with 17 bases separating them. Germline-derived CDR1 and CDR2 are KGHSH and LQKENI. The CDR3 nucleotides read TGTGCCAGCTCACCCGCAGGACTATCCCAGGCGCAGTATTTT. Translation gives CASSPAGLSQAQYF.

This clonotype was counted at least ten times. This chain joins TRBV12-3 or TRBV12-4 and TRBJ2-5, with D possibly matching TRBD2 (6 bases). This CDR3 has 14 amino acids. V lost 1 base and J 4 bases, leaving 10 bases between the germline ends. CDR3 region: CASSLGGRRETQYF. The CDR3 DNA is TGTGCCAGCAGTTTAGGTGGGAGGCGAGAGACCCAGTACTTC.

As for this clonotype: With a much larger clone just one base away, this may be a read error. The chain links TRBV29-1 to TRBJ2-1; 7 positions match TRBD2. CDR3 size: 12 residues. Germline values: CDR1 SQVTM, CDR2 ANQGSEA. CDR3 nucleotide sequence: TGCGGCGCCGGAATCGGGGGGAATGAGCAGTTCTTC. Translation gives CGAGIGGNEQFF.

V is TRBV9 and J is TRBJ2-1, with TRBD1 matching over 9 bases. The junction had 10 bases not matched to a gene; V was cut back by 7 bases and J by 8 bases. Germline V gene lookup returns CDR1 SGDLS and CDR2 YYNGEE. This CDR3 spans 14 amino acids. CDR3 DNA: TGTGCCAGCGGAAAGGACAGGGGTTTTGATGAGCAGTTCTTC. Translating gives CASGKDRGFDEQFF.

The DNA for the CDR3 is TGTGCCAGCAAGGGGACAGGGATTGAAAAACTGTTTTTT. Translated: CASKGTGIEKLFF. The chain is built from TRBV6-2 or TRBV6-3 and TRBJ1-4; 9 nucleotides match TRBD1. CDR3 size: 13 residues. J lost 7 bases, V lost 7 bases, and 4 bases had no gene match. Germline CDR1 MNHEY, CDR2 SVGEGT.

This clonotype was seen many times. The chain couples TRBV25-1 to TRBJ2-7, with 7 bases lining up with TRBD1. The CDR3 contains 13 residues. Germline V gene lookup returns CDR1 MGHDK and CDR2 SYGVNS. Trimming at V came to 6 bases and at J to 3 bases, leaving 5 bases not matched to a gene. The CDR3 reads CASRRDSHYEQYF. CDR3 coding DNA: TGTGCCAGCAGGAGGGACAGCCACTACGAGCAGTACTTC.

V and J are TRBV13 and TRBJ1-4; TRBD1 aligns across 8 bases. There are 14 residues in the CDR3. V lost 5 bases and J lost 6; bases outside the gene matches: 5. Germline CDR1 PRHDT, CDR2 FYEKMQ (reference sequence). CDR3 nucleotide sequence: TGTGCCAGCAGCCAAGGACAGGGTCATGAAAAACTGTTTTTT. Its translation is CASSQGQGHEKLFF.

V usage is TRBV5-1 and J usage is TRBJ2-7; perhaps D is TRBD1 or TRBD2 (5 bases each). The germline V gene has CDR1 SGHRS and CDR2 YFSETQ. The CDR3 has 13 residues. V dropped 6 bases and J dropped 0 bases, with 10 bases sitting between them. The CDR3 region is CASTGTVSYEQYF. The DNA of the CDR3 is TGCGCCAGCACCGGGACCGTCTCCTACGAGCAGTACTTC.

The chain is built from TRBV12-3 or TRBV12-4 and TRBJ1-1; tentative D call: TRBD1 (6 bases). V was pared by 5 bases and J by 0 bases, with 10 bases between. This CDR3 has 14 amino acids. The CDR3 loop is CASSRTALNTEAFF. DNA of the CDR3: TGTGCCAGCAGTCGGACAGCCCTGAACACTGAAGCTTTCTTT.

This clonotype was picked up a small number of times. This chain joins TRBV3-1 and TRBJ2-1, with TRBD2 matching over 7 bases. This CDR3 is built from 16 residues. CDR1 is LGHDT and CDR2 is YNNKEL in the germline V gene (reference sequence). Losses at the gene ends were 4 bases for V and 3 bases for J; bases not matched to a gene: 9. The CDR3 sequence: CASSPLAGAYYNEQFF. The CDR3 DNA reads TGTGCCAGCAGCCCTTTAGCGGGCGCCTACTACAATGAGCAGTTCTTC.

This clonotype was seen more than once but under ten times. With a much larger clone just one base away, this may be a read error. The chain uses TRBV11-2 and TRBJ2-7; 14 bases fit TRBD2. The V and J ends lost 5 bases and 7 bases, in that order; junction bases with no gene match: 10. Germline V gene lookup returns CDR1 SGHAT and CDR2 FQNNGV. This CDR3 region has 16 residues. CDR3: CASSAQGLAGDHEQYF. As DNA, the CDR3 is TGTGCCAGCAGCGCACAGGGACTAGCGGGAGACCATGAGCAGTACTTC.

The CDR3 protein is CASSLFTEGEQYF. DNA of the CDR3: TGTGCCAGCAGCTTATTCACTGAGGGTGAGCAGTACTTC. V usage is TRBV11-1 and J usage is TRBJ2-7; possibly TRBD2 for D (5 bases). From germline, CDR1 is SGHAT and CDR2 FQDESV (reference sequence). V was pared by 2 bases and J by 7 bases, with 12 bases between. The CDR3 extends over 13 amino acids. The full variable domain, with the rest looked up from reference TRBV11-1 and TRBJ2-7, is EAEVAQSPRYKITEKSQAVAFWCDPISGHATLYWYRQILGQGPELLVQFQDESVVDDSQLPKDRFSAERLKGVDSTLKIQPAELGDSAMYLCASSLFTEGEQYFGPGTRLTVT.

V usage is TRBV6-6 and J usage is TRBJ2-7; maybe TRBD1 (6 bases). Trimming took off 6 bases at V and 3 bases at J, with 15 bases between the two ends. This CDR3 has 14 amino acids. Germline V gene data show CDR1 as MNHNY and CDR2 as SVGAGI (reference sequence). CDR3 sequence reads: CASRDIYRDYEQYF. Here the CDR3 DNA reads TGTGCCAGCAGAGATATTTACAGGGACTACGAGCAGTACTTC.

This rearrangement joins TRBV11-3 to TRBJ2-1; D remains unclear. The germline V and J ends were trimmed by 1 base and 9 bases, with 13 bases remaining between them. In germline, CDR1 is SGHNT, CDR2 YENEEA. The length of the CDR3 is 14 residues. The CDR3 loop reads CASSLGLAFGEQFF. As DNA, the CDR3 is TGTGCCAGCAGCTTAGGTTTAGCCTTCGGTGAGCAGTTCTTC.